This T cell receptor (beta chain) is drawn from a study of cytomegalovirus exposure and HLA in healthy donors. Findings and caveats of the study: An analysis that came later showed most CMV-associated TCR beta chains appearing HLA-restricted.

In the case of this clone: Its matching antigen is unknown.

Primers: 60 Vbeta forward and 13 Jbeta reverse. The method was immunoSEQ multiplex PCR; TCRdb's version includes in-frame clones alone and lacks a portion of them. Altogether 150,000 to 200,000 clones are present, over 65% being singletons, with the ten largest covering roughly 4.5%. Germline V lookup: CDR1 ENHRY, CDR2 SYGVKD. CDR3 length: 16 residues. J gave up 2 bases and V 2 bases, and 1 base lay outside the gene matches. The chain is built from TRBV10-3 and TRBJ2-3; 13 bases are shared with TRBD2. Sequencing was carried out using PBMCs. This clonotype was obtained from a man aged 18 to 30 in good health and CMV-seropositive. CDR3 coding DNA: TGTGCCATCAGTGAGGGGACTAGCGGGGACACAGATACGCAGTATTTT. As protein: CAISEGTSGDTDTQYF.